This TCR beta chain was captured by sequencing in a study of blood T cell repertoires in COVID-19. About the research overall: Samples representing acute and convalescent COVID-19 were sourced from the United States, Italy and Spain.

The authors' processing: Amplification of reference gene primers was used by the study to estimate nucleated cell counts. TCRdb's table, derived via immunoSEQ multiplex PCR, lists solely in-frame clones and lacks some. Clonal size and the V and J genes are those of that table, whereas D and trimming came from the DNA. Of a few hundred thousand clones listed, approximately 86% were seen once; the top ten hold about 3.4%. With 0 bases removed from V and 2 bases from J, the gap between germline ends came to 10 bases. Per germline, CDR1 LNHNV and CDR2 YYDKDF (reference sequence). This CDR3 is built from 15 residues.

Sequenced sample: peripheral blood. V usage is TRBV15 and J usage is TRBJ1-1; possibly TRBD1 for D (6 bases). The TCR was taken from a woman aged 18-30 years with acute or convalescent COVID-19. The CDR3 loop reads CATSRDYRVNTEAFF. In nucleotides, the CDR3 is TGTGCCACCAGCAGAGATTACAGGGTCAACACTGAAGCTTTCTTT.